The clone carrying this TCR beta chain has only a few counts. No antigen is known for it. This sample stems from a study of vaccination and CD4 T cells after COVID-19. Cultured CD4+ T cell DNA underwent sequencing with the Oncomine TCR Beta short-read assay. Each CDR3 protein is one row after TCRdb ran MiXCR on the PCR reads. The repertoire includes around 3,500 distinct CDR3 sequences, around 17% of them detected once, and about a quarter sits in the top ten. This sample's treatment: 10-day PBMC culture with coronavirus spike peptide pools or control peptides (ViraFEST assay). Sequenced input: CD4+ T cells from blood, cultured in vitro. This clonotype was sampled from a human donor who had recovered from COVID-19.

The CDR3 loop is CASRMTGQGADTQYF. The CDR3 nucleotides are TGTGCCAGCAGGATGACAGGCCAAGGAGCAGATACGCAGTATTTT. J is TRBJ2-3 and V is TRBV2; tentatively, D is TRBD1 (6 bases). V gave up 6 bases and J gave up 4 bases, with 17 bases separating them. CDR1 and CDR2 from the germline V gene are SNHLY and FYNNEI. The CDR3 is 15 residues long.